This TCR beta chain was captured by sequencing in a study of CD8 T cells in ankylosing spondylitis (dated by TCRdb to between 2016 and 2019). Concerning the study at large: T cell receptor beta repertoires were profiled in healthy donors and ankylosing spondylitis patients so that disease-linked TCR variants could be found. The full study cohort was made up of under 30 ankylosing spondylitis patients and approximately 100 healthy donors. Peripheral blood was sampled, and synovial fluid was also collected from ankylosing spondylitis patients. Broader findings and caveats from the paper: A TCR beta motif made up of several highly homologous amino acid variants appeared to be characteristic of blood from ankylosing spondylitis patients. In peripheral blood, the disease-linked clones were found at relatively low frequencies and had a CD8+ phenotype. According to the report, matched synovial fluid samples from ankylosing spondylitis patients were significantly enriched for the disease-linked clones. Some motif variants had previously been reported in the synovial fluid and blood of reactive arthritis patients, which suggests shared mechanisms of disease initiation.

The listed sequencing device is Illumina HiSeq 2500. TCR beta libraries were prepared by quantitative 5'-RACE with molecular barcodes. The paper's processing steps were these. A new computational method based on a probabilistic model of VDJ rearrangement was used to identify disease-linked TCR variants. TCRdb trimmed public reads at Q25 via fastp, called clones via MiXCR and kept in-frame beta chains. Every distinct CDR3 protein forms one entry, paired with its most common genes and DNA. The V and J calls and clone size are TCRdb's, not the authors'. This sample is represented by about 190,000 distinct CDR3 sequences; 10% to 15% of them were singletons. Of the sample, approximately 11% is held by the ten largest clones. V is reduced by 5 bases and J by 1 base, leaving a spacing of 11 bases between them. The CDR3 starts with the cysteine, ends with the phenylalanine, and has 15 residues. Only the CDR3 DNA is retained, 45 bases long and in frame from the first base.

Ten or more counts support this clonotype. Its antigen remains undetermined. No base quality information exists; no much larger clone differs at one position. The sequence derives from a female donor with ankylosing spondylitis or in good health (not recorded which). The chain couples TRBV12-3 or TRBV12-4 to TRBJ2-2; no D segment can be confidently identified. The sequencing sample was made of blood, either unsorted or a sorted T cell fraction (not recorded which). The DNA reads as follows: TGTGCCAGCAGTGGGGTCCCCAAGAACACCGGGGAGCTGTTTTTT. This codes for CASSGVPKNTGELFF.